The present TCR beta chain was sequenced within a study of response to subunit inactivated influenza vaccine. Study conclusions and caveats: There was a suggestion from the authors that each seasonal influenza vaccination recruits few new T cells.

In TCRdb, the RT-PCR reads were re-called with MiXCR into one record per CDR3 protein. The sample yields about 650,000 distinct CDR3 sequences, 14% seen once. This clonotype was seen a handful of times. Its matching antigen is unknown. Sequenced material: PBMCs from blood, taken roughly 15 days before vaccination. The receptor was isolated from a man over 45 who received an inactivated influenza vaccine.

CDR3: CSANRGGGNTEAFF. The DNA of the CDR3 is TGCAGTGCTAATAGGGGCGGGGGTAATACTGAAGCTTTCTTT. The chain joins TRBV20-1 to TRBJ1-1; the D gene is possibly TRBD1 (5 bases). The CDR3 is 14 residues long. Trimming pared 4 bases from V and 5 bases from J, leaving 17 bases between. From germline, CDR1 is DFQATT and CDR2 SNEGSKA (reference sequence).